The clone carrying this TCR beta chain was detected a few times. TCRdb's table, derived via immunoSEQ multiplex PCR, lists solely in-frame clones and lacks some. The repertoire consists of approximately 150,000 clones, with around 86% occurring once and the leading ten covering around 3.5%. These data originate in a study of blood T cell repertoires in COVID-19. From germline, CDR1 is GTSNPN and CDR2 SVGIG (reference sequence). The V end lost 0 bases, the J end lost 6 bases, and 18 bases lay between the germline ends. This CDR3 comprises 16 residues. Sequencing input: peripheral blood. This receptor was taken from a man in his 70s with acute or convalescent COVID-19. The V gene is TRBV30, the J gene TRBJ1-5; D gene uncertain. The CDR3 bases are TGTGCCTGGAGTGTAGCTTCTAGCCGGGGAGGTCAGCCCCAGCATTTT. Amino acids: CAWSVASSRGGQPQHF.